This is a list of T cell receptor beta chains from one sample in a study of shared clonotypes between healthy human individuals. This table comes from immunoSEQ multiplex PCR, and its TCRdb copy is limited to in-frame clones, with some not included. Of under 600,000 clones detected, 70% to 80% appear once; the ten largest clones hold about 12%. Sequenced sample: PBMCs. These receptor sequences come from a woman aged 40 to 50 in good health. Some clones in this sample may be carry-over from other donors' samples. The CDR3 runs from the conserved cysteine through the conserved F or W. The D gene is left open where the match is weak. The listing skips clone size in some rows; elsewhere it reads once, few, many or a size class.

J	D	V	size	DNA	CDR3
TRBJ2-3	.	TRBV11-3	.	TGTGCCAGCAGCCACTTTGGGAGAGCCACAGATACGCAGTATTTT	CASSHFGRATDTQYF
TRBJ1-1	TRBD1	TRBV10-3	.	TGTGCCATCAGTGAGATACCCGGGACAGGGGACACTGAAGCTTTCTTT	CAISEIPGTGDTEAFF
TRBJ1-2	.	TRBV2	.	TGTGCCAGCAGTGAGGAGCTGGGCTACACCTTC	CASSEELGYTF
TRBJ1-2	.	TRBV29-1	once	TGCAGCGTTGGATCGGGGGCACGGGGCTACACCTTC	CSVGSGARGYTF
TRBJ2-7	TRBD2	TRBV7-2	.	TGTGCCAGCAGCGGTAGCGGGAATACCTACGAGCAGTACTTC	CASSGSGNTYEQYF
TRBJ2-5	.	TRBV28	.	TGTGCCAGCAGTTTCTCCTTAGGGGGGCAAGAGACCCAGTACTTC	CASSFSLGGQETQYF
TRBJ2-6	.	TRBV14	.	TGTGCCAGCAGCCTCAGGCAAGGTGGGGCCAACGTCCTGACTTTC	CASSLRQGGANVLTF
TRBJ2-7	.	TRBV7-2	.	TGTGCCAGCAGCCCCACTCGGGGTGCGCAGTACTTC	CASSPTRGAQYF
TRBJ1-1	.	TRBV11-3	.	TGTGCCAGCAGCCCCGGGGCCCCGAACACTGAAGCTTTCTTT	CASSPGAPNTEAFF
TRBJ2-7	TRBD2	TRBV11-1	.	TGTGCCAGCAGCTTATCCAGCGGGAGGACCAACTTC	CASSLSSGRTNF
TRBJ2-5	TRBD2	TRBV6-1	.	TGTGCCAGCAATTTAGCGGGAGAGGGGGGAGAGACCCAGTACTTC	CASNLAGEGGETQYF
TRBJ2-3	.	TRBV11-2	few	TGTGCCAGCAGCCCCCCCCCAAATACGCAGTATTTT	CASSPPPNTQYF
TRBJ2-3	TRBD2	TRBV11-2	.	TGTGCCAGCAGCTTAGTTGTTGCGGGAGGGCCAGATACGCAGTATTTT	CASSLVVAGGPDTQYF
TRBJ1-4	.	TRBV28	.	TGTGCCAGCAGCCATACAGAGAATGAAAAACTGTTTTTT	CASSHTENEKLFF
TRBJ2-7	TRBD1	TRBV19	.	TGTGCCAGTAGTAGGAGCAGGGGGAACGAGCAGTACTTC	CASSRSRGNEQYF
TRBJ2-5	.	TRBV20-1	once	TGCAGTGGCGGTAGTGGCGAGACCCAGTACTTC	CSGGSGETQYF
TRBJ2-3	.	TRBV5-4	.	TGTGCCAGCAGGGGGTGGGGGACAGATACGCAGTATTTT	CASRGWGTDTQYF
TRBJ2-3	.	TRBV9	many	TGTGCCAGCAGGGGACTGGGGACTTCGGGGGATACGCAGTATTTT	CASRGLGTSGDTQYF
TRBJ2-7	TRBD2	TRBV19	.	TGTGCCAGTAGCTCGAGGACTAGCGGATTAAACGAGCAGTACTTC	CASSSRTSGLNEQYF
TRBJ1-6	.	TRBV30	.	TGTGCCTGGAGTAAAGGGACTGCAGATTCACCCCTCCACTTT	CAWSKGTADSPLHF
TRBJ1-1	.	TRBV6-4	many	TGTGCCAGCAGTGCTGACTGGGGGGCCACTGAAGCTTTCTTT	CASSADWGATEAFF
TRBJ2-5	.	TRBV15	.	TGTGCCACCAGCAGAGGAGCTGGGGTTGAGACCCAGTACTTC	CATSRGAGVETQYF
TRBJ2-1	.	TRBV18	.	TGTGCCAGCTCACCGGTACAGACTTCCTACAATGAGCAGTTCTTC	CASSPVQTSYNEQFF
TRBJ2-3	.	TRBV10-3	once	TGTGCCATCAGGGAAGCGGGAGATACGCAGTATTTT	CAIREAGDTQYF
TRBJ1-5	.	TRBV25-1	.	TGTGCCAGCAGCCCCGGAGGGGGGGCGAGGAGCAATCAGCCCCAGCATTTT	CASSPGGGARSNQPQHF
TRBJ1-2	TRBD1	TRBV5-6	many	TGTGCCAGCAGCTCCCGGGACAGCGCCTTGGAGGGCTACACCTTC	CASSSRDSALEGYTF
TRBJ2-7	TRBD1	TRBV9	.	TGTGCCAGCAGCGCCCGGACAGGACCCTCCTACGAGCAGTACTTC	CASSARTGPSYEQYF
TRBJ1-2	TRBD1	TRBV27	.	TGTGCCAGCAGTTCGACCGGGACAGGGACCTATGGCTACACCTTC	CASSSTGTGTYGYTF
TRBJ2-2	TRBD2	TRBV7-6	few	TGTGCCAGCAGCCTGGGGCTAGCGGGAGGGCTCACCGGGGAGCTGTTTTTT	CASSLGLAGGLTGELFF
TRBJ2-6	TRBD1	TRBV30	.	TGTGCCTGGAGTGTGCCCAGGGGGATACTCTCTGGGGCCAACGTCCTGACTTTC	CAWSVPRGILSGANVLTF
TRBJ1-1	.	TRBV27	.	TGTGCCAGCAGTTTATTCCCCAGGGTAGGCACTGAAGCTTTCTTT	CASSLFPRVGTEAFF
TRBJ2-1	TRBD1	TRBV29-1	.	TGCAGCGTTGACATCCGGGACAGGGTCCCCAATGAGCAGTTCTTC	CSVDIRDRVPNEQFF
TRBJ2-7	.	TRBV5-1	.	TGCGCCAGCAGCTTGCGGGTGCTTCCCTACGAGCAGTACTTC	CASSLRVLPYEQYF
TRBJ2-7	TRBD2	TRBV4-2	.	TGTGCCAGCAGCCAAGCTCGGGCGGGACTAGCGGATTTCGAGCAGTACTTC	CASSQARAGLADFEQYF
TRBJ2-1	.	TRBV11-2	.	TGTGCCAGCAGCTTCAATGGGAGGGAGCAGTTCTTC	CASSFNGREQFF
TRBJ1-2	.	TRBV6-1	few	TGTGCCAGCCGGGTCCGGGCTAGCTATGGCTACACCTTC	CASRVRASYGYTF
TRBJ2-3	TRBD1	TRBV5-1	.	TGCGCCAGCAGCCGAGGACAGGGGCACACAGATACGCAGTATTTT	CASSRGQGHTDTQYF
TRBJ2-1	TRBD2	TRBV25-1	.	TGTGCCAGCAGTGAATTGTCGGGAGGCTACAATGAGCAGTTCTTC	CASSELSGGYNEQFF
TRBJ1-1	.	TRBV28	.	TGTGCCAGCAGCAACACGGGTCGCCTTCTTGAAGCTTTCTTT	CASSNTGRLLEAFF
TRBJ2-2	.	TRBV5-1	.	TGCGCCAGCAGCGAAAGAGATGGCACCGGGGAGCTGTTTTTT	CASSERDGTGELFF
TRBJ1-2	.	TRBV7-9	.	TGTGCCAGCAGCAATCGACAGCCTAACTATGGCTACACCTTC	CASSNRQPNYGYTF
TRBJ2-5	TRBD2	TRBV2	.	TGTGCCAGCACCGAGACTAGCGGAAAAGAGACCCAGTACTTC	CASTETSGKETQYF
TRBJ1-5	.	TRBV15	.	TGTGCCACCAGCAGACAACGGGGTACCTTCCCTCAGCCCCAGCATTTT	CATSRQRGTFPQPQHF
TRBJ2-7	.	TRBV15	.	TGTGCCACCAGCAGAGAACAGCATGGGCCGTACGAGCAGTACTTC	CATSREQHGPYEQYF
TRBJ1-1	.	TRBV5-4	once	TGTGCCAGCAGCGGAGGATCATATTACGTCACGAACACTGAAGCTTTCTTT	CASSGGSYYVTNTEAFF
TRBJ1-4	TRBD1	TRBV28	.	TGTGCCAGCAGCCAGGGGGGGGATAGGGGTGAAAAACTGTTTTTT	CASSQGGDRGEKLFF
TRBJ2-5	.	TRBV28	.	TGTGCCAGCAGTTCGGGACAACTTGAGACCCAGTACTTC	CASSSGQLETQYF
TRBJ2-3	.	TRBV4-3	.	TGCGCCAGCAGCCAAGGTCCCCTCAGACACACAGGCCGGGAAGATACGCAGTATTTT	CASSQGPLRHTGREDTQYF
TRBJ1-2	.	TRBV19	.	TGTGCCAGTAGTATAGTCGGGGTTGGCTATGGCTACACCTTC	CASSIVGVGYGYTF
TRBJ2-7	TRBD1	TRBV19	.	TGTGCCACGTCCCTCCAGGGGGATGACGAGCAGTACTTC	CATSLQGDDEQYF
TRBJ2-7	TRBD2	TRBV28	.	TGTGCCAGCAGTAGTACCGGGACTAGCGGGAGGCAGCAGTACTTC	CASSSTGTSGRQQYF
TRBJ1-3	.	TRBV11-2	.	TGTGCCAGCAGCTGGAGTTATAGTCCTGGAAACACCATATATTTT	CASSWSYSPGNTIYF
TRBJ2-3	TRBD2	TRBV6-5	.	TGTGCCAGCAGTTACGGTGGCGGGAGACGGTCAGATACGCAGTATTTT	CASSYGGGRRSDTQYF
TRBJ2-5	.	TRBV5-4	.	TGTGCCAGCAGCGTCGGAGTTCAAGAGACCCAGTACTTC	CASSVGVQETQYF
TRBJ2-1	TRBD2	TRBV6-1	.	TGTGCCAGCCACGTTGGGTGGGGGGGGTACAATGAGCAGTTCTTC	CASHVGWGGYNEQFF
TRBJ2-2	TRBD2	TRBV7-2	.	TGTGCCAGCAGCTTCACTAGCGGGGGGGGAACCGGGGAGCTGTTTTTT	CASSFTSGGGTGELFF